This TCR beta chain was observed in a study of blood T cell repertoires in COVID-19. For the study at large: Some COVID-19 samples were acute and others convalescent; all came from the United States, Italy and Spain.

Original handling: Cell counts per sample came from amplifying reference gene primers. Repertoires were generated with immunoSEQ multiplex PCR, while TCRdb's copy carries only in-frame clones and drops some. V, J and clone size are those of that table, while D and trimming were read from the DNA. The top ten hold 2% to 2.5% of the sample, which has approximately 200,000 clones, about 85% seen once. The CDR3 totals 16 residues. Germline V gene data show CDR1 as SGHNT and CDR2 as YYREEE (reference sequence). Trimming removed 4 bases from V and 0 bases from J, with 14 bases in between. Individuals drawn from 20 to 25 US areas were roughly 18 to 95 years old. Cohort placement rested on clinical history that participants reported themselves.

The rearrangement uses TRBV5-4 and TRBJ1-3, with a tentative D call TRBD1 (5 bases). Sequenced material: PBMCs or T cells enriched from blood (not recorded which). The receptor comes from a woman in her 30s who had recovered from COVID-19. CDR3 sequence: CASSVETASSGNTIYF. In DNA, the CDR3 is TGTGCCAGCAGCGTGGAGACAGCCAGCTCTGGAAACACCATATATTTT.